These 2 T cell receptor beta chains were sequenced from one sample in a study of control samples from healthy donors and cancer patients. Measured with immunoSEQ multiplex PCR; TCRdb has only the in-frame clones, and not every one. The sample holds some 96,000 clones, more than 80% seen once. The sequencing sample was made of blood. The receptors stem from a man aged 18 to 29 in good health.

This chain joins TRBV7-9 and TRBJ1-1; TRBD1 matches 9 bases. Germline CDR1 SEHNR, CDR2 FQNEAQ (reference sequence). The CDR3 totals 17 residues. The V segment lost 5 bases and the J segment 2 bases; nucleotides outside the gene matches: 12. CDR3 in DNA: TGTGCCAGCAGCACAAGACAGGGGGAAGGTGTCAACACTGAAGCTTTCTTT. Translation: CASSTRQGEGVNTEAFF.

This clone was recorded a few times. V gene TRBV2 combines with J gene TRBJ2-1, with D perhaps TRBD2 (5 bases). From germline, CDR1 is SNHLY and CDR2 FYNNEI. V lost 7 bases, J lost 12 bases, and 16 bases lay in between. The CDR3 runs to 12 residues. The CDR3 loop reads CASTLAVRVQFF. The CDR3 nucleotides are TGTGCCAGCACCCTAGCTGTTAGGGTGCAGTTCTTC.